The present entry profiles one TCR beta chain with its context. Its antigen is as yet unknown. The germline V gene has CDR1 GTSNPN and CDR2 SVGIG (reference sequence). The CDR3 spans 13 residues. V lost 3 bases and J lost 6, with 14 bases in between. These data originate in a study of a mutant IDH1 vaccine in newly diagnosed glioma. Study-level information: V12 fell at week 35 and V13, the study end, at week 47.

Time point meaning: week 35, safety follow-up. Every vaccine dose comprised 300 ug of mutant IDH1 20-mer peptide plus topical imiquimod. Diagnosis in the donors showed new WHO grade 3 or 4 astrocytomas that were IDH1-mutant and ATRX-lost. The method was immunoSEQ multiplex PCR; TCRdb's version includes in-frame clones alone and lacks a portion of them. The table includes 31,000 or so clones, approximately 78% detected once. Sample: PBMCs, taken from a glioma patient whose treatment included an IDH1 peptide vaccine. The chain carries TRBV30 and TRBJ1-2, with a possible D match to TRBD1 (5 bases). This clonotype originated in a middle-aged woman with glioma. The CDR3 coding sequence is TGTGCCTGGAGCGGCCAGGGCGGGAATGGCTACACCTTC. It translates to CAWSGQGGNGYTF.